Below are 16 T cell receptor beta chains sequenced from a single sample in a study of OX40 agonist ivuxolimab in advanced cancers. Only in-frame clones appear in the TCRdb table, and some are missing; sequencing was by immunoSEQ multiplex PCR. The sample includes tens of thousands of clones, roughly 91% seen only once; the top ten take roughly 0.33%. Material: CD4+ or CD8+ T cells sorted from blood, obtained in a trial of the OX40 agonist ivuxolimab. These receptors were obtained from an adult with an advanced solid tumor such as melanoma, head and neck, liver or kidney cancer.

The genes are TRBV5-1 and TRBJ1-4, with TRBD1 matching over 7 bases. With 4 bases clipped from V and 0 bases from J, the junction kept 9 bases outside the gene matches. This CDR3 region has 17 residues. Germline CDR1 SGHRS, CDR2 YFSETQ. This CDR3 reads CASSDRQGGSTNEKLFF. The CDR3 coding sequence is TGCGCCAGCAGCGATCGACAGGGCGGTTCAACTAATGAAAAACTGTTTTTT.

The J gene is TRBJ2-5, the V gene TRBV18; D not certain. The CDR3 spans 13 residues. Trimming took 2 bases from V and 2 from J, leaving 6 bases between them. CDR1 and CDR2 from the germline V gene are KGHSH and LQKENI. CDR3 DNA sequence: TGTGCCAGCTCACCAGTTGGGCAAGAGACCCAGTACTTC. Protein: CASSPVGQETQYF.

The chain has TRBV6-1 and TRBJ1-1; D is undetermined. V lost 1 base and J lost 1, with 19 bases in between. Germline V gene data show CDR1 as MNHNS and CDR2 as SASEGT. This CDR3 spans 18 amino acids. The CDR3 protein is CASSEGEFGVRANTEAFF. Here the CDR3 DNA reads TGTGCCAGCAGTGAAGGGGAATTCGGTGTACGGGCGAACACTGAAGCTTTCTTT.

V is TRBV6-5 and J is TRBJ1-4, with a tentative D call TRBD1 (6 bases). CDR3 size: 16 residues. Germline values: CDR1 MNHEY, CDR2 SVGAGI. V lost 1 base and J lost 8, with 17 bases in between. The CDR3 is CASSYFRGRRGEKLFF. The CDR3 nucleotides are TGTGCCAGCAGTTACTTCAGGGGCCGTCGGGGGGAAAAACTGTTTTTT.

The rearrangement uses TRBV28 and TRBJ1-1, with TRBD1 identical over 12 bases. V gave up 5 bases and J gave up 10 bases; unmatched junction bases: 8. This CDR3 region has 14 residues. Germline V gene sequence: CDR1 MDHEN, CDR2 SYDVKM. CDR3 sequence: CASSDTGTGGRAFF. In nucleotides, the CDR3 is TGTGCCAGCAGTGACACCGGGACAGGGGGCCGAGCTTTCTTT.

The rearrangement joins TRBV2 to TRBJ2-2, with a possible D match to TRBD2 (6 bases). Looked up from germline, CDR1 is SNHLY and CDR2 is FYNNEI. The CDR3 runs 15 residues. The V gene lost 2 bases and the J gene lost 4 bases, with 11 bases spanning the gap. The CDR3 DNA reads TGTGCCAGCAGTGAACGGGGAGGAATCACCGGGGAGCTGTTTTTT. Protein sequence: CASSERGGITGELFF.

The chain has TRBV18 and TRBJ1-1; D ambiguous. The CDR3 loop spans 13 amino acids. Per germline, CDR1 KGHSH and CDR2 LQKENI. Trimming took off 5 bases at V and 5 bases at J, with 12 bases between the two ends. This CDR3 reads CASSSYGGTEAFF. The CDR3 coding sequence is TGTGCCAGCTCATCCTACGGAGGAACTGAAGCTTTCTTT.

V and J are TRBV6-1 and TRBJ1-3, with D possibly being TRBD1 (5 bases). Trimming cost V 2 bases and J 4 bases, with 15 bases left between them. CDR3 length: 16 residues. Germline V gene sequence: CDR1 MNHNS, CDR2 SASEGT. CDR3 in amino acids: CASSEIWGPKGNTIYF. The CDR3 DNA follows: TGTGCCAGCAGTGAAATCTGGGGCCCAAAAGGAAACACCATATATTTT.

A single count supports this clone. The gene calls are TRBV5-1 and TRBJ2-3; no clear D. The CDR3 runs to 15 residues. The V end lost 4 bases, the J end lost 3 bases, and 15 bases lay between the germline ends. Germline V gene data show CDR1 as SGHRS and CDR2 as YFSETQ. CDR3 residues: CASSPPIDGTDTQYF. CDR3 bases: TGCGCCAGCAGCCCACCGATCGATGGGACAGATACGCAGTATTTT.

The chain's CDR3 is CSASPHEQYF. CDR3 bases: TGCAGTGCTAGCCCCCACGAGCAGTACTTC. The chain has TRBV20-1 and TRBJ2-7; D remains ambiguous. Germline V gene data show CDR1 as DFQATT and CDR2 as SNEGSKA (reference sequence). V was clipped by 3 bases and J by 5 bases, with 5 bases between them. CDR3 length: 10 amino acids.

This clone was seen a few times. The chain links TRBV20-1 to TRBJ2-5; D is unresolved. The CDR3 is 10 residues long. Germline loops: CDR1 DFQATT, CDR2 SNEGSKA (reference sequence). Trimming left V 3 bases short and J 5 bases short, with 4 bases between. The CDR3 DNA follows: TGCAGTGCTAGTGTGGAGACCCAGTACTTC. Its translation is CSASVETQYF.

The chain employs TRBV27 and TRBJ2-7, with TRBD2 identical over 9 bases. The germline V gene has CDR1 MNHEY and CDR2 SMNVEV (reference sequence). With 0 bases clipped from V and 6 bases from J, the junction kept 9 bases outside the gene matches. The CDR3 extends over 16 amino acids. The CDR3 bases are TGTGCCAGCAGTTTATCCCCCCTAGCGGGATGGGGCGAGCAGTACTTC. Protein sequence: CASSLSPLAGWGEQYF.

The V and J genes are TRBV6-1 and TRBJ1-5; D uncertain. There are 15 residues in the CDR3. V gave up 6 bases and J gave up 5 bases, with 17 bases separating them. Germline CDR1 reads MNHNS; CDR2 reads SASEGT. For the CDR3, the DNA is TGTGCCAGCAGCGCAGGACCAGGTGGGCATCAGCCCCAGCATTTT. The encoded protein is CASSAGPGGHQPQHF.

The rearrangement links TRBV7-2 to TRBJ2-4; TRBD2 agrees at 14 bases. Germline V lookup: CDR1 SGHTA, CDR2 FQGNSA. The CDR3 length is 15 residues. J gave up 7 bases and V 5 bases, and 4 bases lay outside the gene matches. The CDR3 loop reads CASSGTSGSWNIQYF. DNA for the CDR3: TGTGCCAGCAGCGGGACTAGCGGGAGTTGGAACATTCAGTACTTC.

The V and J genes are TRBV10-1 and TRBJ1-1, with D perhaps matching TRBD1 (5 bases). With 8 bases removed from V and 5 bases from J, the gap between germline ends came to 18 bases. Germline values: CDR1 WNHNN, CDR2 SYGVQD (reference sequence). This CDR3 contains 14 residues. The CDR3 DNA follows: TGCGCCAGCTTCGAGGGGCAGGGTTGTACTGAAGCTTTCTTT. It yields the protein CASFEGQGCTEAFF.

This clone was picked up a small number of times. This rearrangement joins TRBV7-2 to TRBJ2-2; 10 bases match TRBD1. Germline values: CDR1 SGHTA, CDR2 FQGNSA. V dropped 5 bases and J dropped 6; count of bases not matched to a gene: 9. The CDR3 consists of 16 residues. CDR3 coding DNA: TGTGCCAGCAGCCCCCGGACAGGGGGATTATCCGGGGAGCTGTTTTTT. It translates to CASSPRTGGLSGELFF. The full variable domain, completed using reference TRBV7-2 and TRBJ2-2, is GAGVSQSPSNKVTEKGKDVELRCDPISGHTALYWYRQSLGQGLEFLIYFQGNSAPDKSGLPSDRFSAERTGGSVSTLTIQRTQQEDSAVYLCASSPRTGGLSGELFFGEGSRLTVL.